Listed below are T cell receptor beta chains from one sample, sequenced in a study of T cells in localized non-small cell lung cancer. TCRdb keeps only in-frame clones here, not all; method: immunoSEQ multiplex PCR. The sample contains tens of thousands of clones, roughly four fifths of which appear only once. This material consisted of peripheral blood, taken before any cancer treatment. Receptor source: a woman aged 40-69 years with stage I lung adenocarcinoma. Both conserved end residues are part of each CDR3. Fields, in order: clone size, D gene, V gene, J gene, CDR3 DNA, CDR3 protein. D genes are given only for firm matches. Size is stated for part of the rows, as once, few or many counts, or as a class when the clone is expanded.

size: -
D: TRBD1
V: TRBV5-4
J: TRBJ1-1
DNA: TGTGCCAGCAGCTTTGACAGGGAAAGGGCTGAAGCTTTCTTT
CDR3: CASSFDRERAEAFF

size: few
D: TRBD1
V: TRBV2
J: TRBJ1-4
DNA: TGTGCCAGCCGGGAAGGGGACAGGCGTGAAAAACTGTTTTTT
CDR3: CASREGDRREKLFF

size: -
D: -
V: TRBV7-9
J: TRBJ1-5
DNA: TGTGCCAGCAGCCCAGTGGGGGGTGGGGGCAATCAGCCCCAGCATTTT
CDR3: CASSPVGGGGNQPQHF

size: few
D: -
V: TRBV29-1
J: TRBJ1-3
DNA: TGCAGCGTTGATCCGTCAAGCTCTGGAAACACCATATATTTT
CDR3: CSVDPSSSGNTIYF

size: -
D: TRBD1
V: TRBV7-9
J: TRBJ1-5
DNA: TGTGCCAGCAGCCAAACAGGGGATCAGCCCCAGCATTTT
CDR3: CASSQTGDQPQHF

size: -
D: -
V: TRBV2
J: TRBJ1-6
DNA: TGTGCCAGCGGGCAGGATAATTCACCCCTCCACTTT
CDR3: CASGQDNSPLHF

size: -
D: TRBD1
V: TRBV7-3
J: TRBJ2-1
DNA: TGTGCCAGCAGCTTTACAGGGGTCGATGAGCAGTTCTTC
CDR3: CASSFTGVDEQFF

size: -
D: -
V: TRBV29-1
J: TRBJ1-2
DNA: TGCAGCGTCGAGCCCTCGGACTCGAGGCTCTATGGCTACACCTTC
CDR3: CSVEPSDSRLYGYTF

size: -
D: -
V: TRBV19
J: TRBJ2-1
DNA: TGTGCCAGTTCAGACACGTTTAGTTATGGTGAGCAGTTCTTC
CDR3: CASSDTFSYGEQFF

size: -
D: TRBD2
V: TRBV7-9
J: TRBJ2-5
DNA: TGTGCCAGCAGCTTAGGCGCTAGCGGGGGGGAAGAGACCCAGTACTTC
CDR3: CASSLGASGGEETQYF

size: -
D: -
V: TRBV9
J: TRBJ2-5
DNA: TGTGCCAGCAGCGTAGAAGCGTTACCAGTAGAGACCCAGTACTTC
CDR3: CASSVEALPVETQYF

size: few
D: -
V: TRBV18
J: TRBJ1-2
DNA: TGTGCCAGCTCACACCGGACAGAACCTAACTATGGCTACACCTTC
CDR3: CASSHRTEPNYGYTF

size: -
D: -
V: TRBV19
J: TRBJ1-3
DNA: TGTGCCAGTAGTATCGCGGTTAGCTCTGGAAACACCATATATTTT
CDR3: CASSIAVSSGNTIYF

size: -
D: -
V: TRBV5-8
J: TRBJ1-2
DNA: TGTGCCAGCAGCCCTTTCGGCAGCAAATCCTATGGCTACACCTTC
CDR3: CASSPFGSKSYGYTF

size: -
D: -
V: TRBV9
J: TRBJ2-2
DNA: TGTGCCAGCAGCGTAGGCCGGACGGGGAACACCGGGGAGCTGTTTTTT
CDR3: CASSVGRTGNTGELFF

size: once
D: -
V: TRBV11-3
J: TRBJ1-1
DNA: TGTGCCAGCAGCTTAGCCGGCAACAGGAACACTGAAGCTTTCTTT
CDR3: CASSLAGNRNTEAFF

size: -
D: TRBD2
V: TRBV4-3
J: TRBJ2-5
DNA: TGCGCCAGCAGCCAAGAACCTAGCGGGCCCGGGGAGACCCAGTACTTC
CDR3: CASSQEPSGPGETQYF

size: -
D: -
V: TRBV4-3
J: TRBJ1-4
DNA: TGCGCCAGCAGCCATGAGGCACAGGGAGGCGAAAAACTGTTTTTT
CDR3: CASSHEAQGGEKLFF

size: -
D: TRBD2
V: TRBV29-1
J: TRBJ2-5
DNA: TGCAGCGTTGAATGGAGCGGGGCCGGAGGAGAGACCCAGTACTTC
CDR3: CSVEWSGAGGETQYF

size: once
D: -
V: TRBV5-1
J: TRBJ2-7
DNA: TGCGCCAGCAGCTTCTACGGCCCCTACGAGCAGTACTTC
CDR3: CASSFYGPYEQYF

size: -
D: TRBD1
V: TRBV4-1
J: TRBJ1-1
DNA: TGCGCCAGCAGCCCGGCAGGGGGGGAGAAAGGTGAAGCTTTCTTT
CDR3: CASSPAGGEKGEAFF

size: -
D: TRBD1
V: TRBV30
J: TRBJ2-7
DNA: TGTGTAGGGGCCCAGGGGGACGAGCAGTACTTC
CDR3: CVGAQGDEQYF

size: -
D: -
V: TRBV20-1
J: TRBJ2-3
DNA: TGCAGTGCTCCTTTTGGGGATACGCAGTATTTT
CDR3: CSAPFGDTQYF

size: once
D: TRBD1
V: TRBV4-1
J: TRBJ1-2
DNA: TGCGCCAGCAGCCTGGGACAGGGGGCGGAGTATGGCTACACCTTC
CDR3: CASSLGQGAEYGYTF

size: -
D: -
V: TRBV7-2
J: TRBJ1-2
DNA: TGTGCCAGCAGCACCCCGGGGGGGGTAGACTATGGCTACACCTTC
CDR3: CASSTPGGVDYGYTF

size: -
D: -
V: TRBV7-6
J: TRBJ2-1
DNA: TGTGCCAGCAGCGAAGGTACGGGGGTGGACTACAATGAGCAGTTCTTC
CDR3: CASSEGTGVDYNEQFF

size: -
D: -
V: TRBV5-5
J: TRBJ1-1
DNA: TGTGCCAGCTCACCGGCTGCCGTTATGAACACTGAAGCTTTCTTT
CDR3: CASSPAAVMNTEAFF

size: -
D: -
V: TRBV7-2
J: TRBJ2-3
DNA: TGTGCCAGCAGCTTATCACTTGGGGGGTTTCTTAATACGCAGTATTTT
CDR3: CASSLSLGGFLNTQYF

size: -
D: -
V: TRBV29-1
J: TRBJ1-3
DNA: TGCAGCGTCCACTCCCATATGGGAAACACCATATATTTT
CDR3: CSVHSHMGNTIYF

size: -
D: -
V: TRBV25-1
J: TRBJ2-4
DNA: TGTGCCAGCAATGGTGGGTGGGACATTCAGTACTTC
CDR3: CASNGGWDIQYF

size: -
D: TRBD2
V: TRBV6-5
J: TRBJ2-1
DNA: TGTGCCAGCAGCCCCCCTAGCGGGGGCTACAATGAGCAGTTCTTC
CDR3: CASSPPSGGYNEQFF

size: -
D: TRBD2
V: TRBV7-2
J: TRBJ2-1
DNA: TGTGCCAGCAGTCCCCCGGGGGAGCGGGGGGATAATGAGCAGTTCTTC
CDR3: CASSPPGERGDNEQFF

size: -
D: TRBD1
V: TRBV2
J: TRBJ2-6
DNA: TGTGCCAGCAGTGAGCAGGGACAGGGGGCTGGGGCCAACGTCCTGACTTTC
CDR3: CASSEQGQGAGANVLTF

size: -
D: TRBD1
V: TRBV30
J: TRBJ1-2
DNA: TGTGCCTGGGGTATCAGCCCGGGACAGGGGCAGTATGGCTACACCTTC
CDR3: CAWGISPGQGQYGYTF

size: -
D: TRBD1
V: TRBV5-6
J: TRBJ1-1
DNA: TGTGCCAGCAGCTTGGGGGACAGGGTCGACACTGAAGCTTTCTTT
CDR3: CASSLGDRVDTEAFF

size: -
D: -
V: TRBV15
J: TRBJ2-7
DNA: TGTGCCACCAGCGGCCCCCAGGGGGGGATTTATTACGAGCAGTACTTC
CDR3: CATSGPQGGIYYEQYF

size: -
D: -
V: TRBV5-6
J: TRBJ1-1
DNA: TGTGCCAGCAGCCCGGATTGGGGGCTCACTGAAGCTTTCTTT
CDR3: CASSPDWGLTEAFF

size: -
D: TRBD2
V: TRBV11-2
J: TRBJ2-1
DNA: TGTGCCAGCAGCCACCCGACTAGCGGGGGCTCCTACAATGAGCAGTTCTTC
CDR3: CASSHPTSGGSYNEQFF

size: few
D: -
V: TRBV5-1
J: TRBJ2-5
DNA: TGCGCCAGCAGCCCACCCTCCCCGAGCCAGTACTTC
CDR3: CASSPPSPSQYF

size: -
D: -
V: TRBV11-3
J: TRBJ1-1
DNA: TGTGCCAGCAGCCCGGGAAGGGGGAACACTGAAGCTTTCTTT
CDR3: CASSPGRGNTEAFF

size: -
D: TRBD2
V: TRBV5-1
J: TRBJ2-5
DNA: TGCGCCAGCACCGACACTAGCGGGGGGGAGACCCAGTACTTC
CDR3: CASTDTSGGETQYF

size: -
D: -
V: TRBV28
J: TRBJ2-1
DNA: TGTGCCAGCAGTAACACCCATAGAAACAATGAGCAGTTCTTC
CDR3: CASSNTHRNNEQFF

size: -
D: -
V: TRBV5-1
J: TRBJ1-1
DNA: TGCGCCAGCAGCTTGGGTCGACAGACTACAAAGAACACTGAAGCTTTCTTT
CDR3: CASSLGRQTTKNTEAFF

size: -
D: -
V: TRBV5-5
J: TRBJ1-1
DNA: TGTGCCAGCAGCTTGTGGAGGGACACTGAAGCTTTCTTT
CDR3: CASSLWRDTEAFF

size: -
D: TRBD2
V: TRBV19
J: TRBJ2-7
DNA: TGTGCCAGTAGCCCCGTAGCGGGGGAACCCTACGAGCAGTACTTC
CDR3: CASSPVAGEPYEQYF

size: medium-sized
D: -
V: TRBV2
J: TRBJ2-7
DNA: TGTGCCAGCAGCCTGGACGGACCTCCCGGCGAGCAGTACTTC
CDR3: CASSLDGPPGEQYF

size: -
D: -
V: TRBV6-5
J: TRBJ2-7
DNA: TGTGCCAGCAGCCCTTGGGGGGCAGGGGGGGAGGAGCAGTACTTC
CDR3: CASSPWGAGGEEQYF

size: -
D: -
V: TRBV29-1
J: TRBJ2-7
DNA: TGCAGCGTTGTTGCAGGGTCGTCCCACGAGCAGTACTTC
CDR3: CSVVAGSSHEQYF

size: few
D: -
V: TRBV4-3
J: TRBJ1-5
DNA: TGCGCCAGCAGCCAAGATCGATCGGGTCAGCCCCAGCATTTT
CDR3: CASSQDRSGQPQHF

size: -
D: TRBD1
V: TRBV19
J: TRBJ1-2
DNA: TGTGCCAGTAGTATATCCCGACAGGGCACCTATGGCTACACCTTC
CDR3: CASSISRQGTYGYTF

size: few
D: -
V: TRBV6-5
J: TRBJ1-1
DNA: TGTGCCAGCAGTTACTCGGGAAATGAAGCTTTCTTT
CDR3: CASSYSGNEAFF

size: -
D: TRBD2
V: TRBV9
J: TRBJ2-3
DNA: TGTGCCAGCAGCGTTGGGGCGGGGGGCCCTTCCGATTATACGCAGTATTTT
CDR3: CASSVGAGGPSDYTQYF

size: -
D: -
V: TRBV5-4
J: TRBJ2-7
DNA: TGTGCCAGCAGAACGACAGGCGACTCCTACGAGCAGTACTTC
CDR3: CASRTTGDSYEQYF

size: -
D: TRBD1
V: TRBV7-9
J: TRBJ1-3
DNA: TGTGCCAGCAGCAGAACAAACTCCGGGACAGGTGGAAACACCATATATTTT
CDR3: CASSRTNSGTGGNTIYF

size: medium-sized
D: TRBD1
V: TRBV5-1
J: TRBJ2-2
DNA: TGCGCCAGCAGCTTGGCGGGACAGGGGCCCACCGGGGAGCTGTTTTTT
CDR3: CASSLAGQGPTGELFF